This T cell receptor (beta chain) was obtained from a study of blood T cell repertoires in COVID-19. Study as a whole: Samples of COVID-19 (acute and convalescent) were obtained from the United States, Italy and Spain. T cells, B-cell-depleted T cells, or PBMCs provided the cDNA or gDNA that served as material.

Authors' processing steps: Reference gene primer amplification yielded estimated nucleated cell counts. Profiled with immunoSEQ multiplex PCR; TCRdb holds only in-frame clones, not every one. V and J calls plus clone size are reproduced from that table; the DNA served to infer D and trimming. The sample gives fewer than 250,000 clones, approximately 91% of which show up once; 4.8% is in the top ten. The germline V and J ends were trimmed by 3 bases and 5 bases, with 14 bases remaining between them. There are 15 residues in the CDR3. Germline CDR1 is SGHNT and CDR2 is YYREEE (reference sequence). This receptor was taken from a woman aged 40 to 50 with acute or convalescent COVID-19. The sequenced sample was peripheral blood. This rearrangement joins TRBV5-4 to TRBJ2-2; D perhaps matches TRBD2 (6 bases). CDR3 bases: TGTGCCAGCAGCTACCGGGACTGGGGGACCGGGGAGCTGTTTTTT. Protein: CASSYRDWGTGELFF.